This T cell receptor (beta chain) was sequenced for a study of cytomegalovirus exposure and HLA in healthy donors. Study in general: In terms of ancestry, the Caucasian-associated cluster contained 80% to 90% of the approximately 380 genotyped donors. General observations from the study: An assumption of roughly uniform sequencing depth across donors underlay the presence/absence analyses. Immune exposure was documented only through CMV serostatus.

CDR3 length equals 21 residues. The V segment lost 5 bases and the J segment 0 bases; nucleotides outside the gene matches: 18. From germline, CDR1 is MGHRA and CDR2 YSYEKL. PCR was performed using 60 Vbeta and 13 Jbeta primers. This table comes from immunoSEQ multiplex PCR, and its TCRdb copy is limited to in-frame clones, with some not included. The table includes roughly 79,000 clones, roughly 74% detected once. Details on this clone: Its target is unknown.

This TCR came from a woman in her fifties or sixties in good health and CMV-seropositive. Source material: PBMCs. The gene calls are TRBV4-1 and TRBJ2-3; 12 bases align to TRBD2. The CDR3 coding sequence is TGCGCCAGCAGCTCGGCCCTAACGACTAGCGGGAGATTCTCTAGCACAGATACGCAGTATTTT. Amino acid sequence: CASSSALTTSGRFSSTDTQYF.